This T cell receptor beta chain is drawn from a study of Graves' ophthalmopathy and Graves' hyperthyroidism. This clonotype came up many times. Its antigen is currently unknown. Study-level results: Most thyroid-expanded clonotypes exceeding 0.001 frequency were also found in blood. For separating ophthalmopathy from stable hyperthyroidism, a 13-signature model gave 85% to 90% sensitivity and about 82% specificity.

RNA transcripts served as template for amplifying TCR beta CDR3 sequences. Following a first-round RT-PCR that used HTBI primers, a second-round multiplex PCR was carried out. TCRdb independently ran MiXCR on the multiplex PCR reads; one entry per CDR3 protein. The sample yields about 370,000 distinct CDR3 sequences, about 16% seen once. The CDR3 spans 14 residues. Germline CDR1 and CDR2: DFQATT and SNEGSKA (reference sequence). V was clipped by 3 bases and J by 5 bases; unmatched bases: 7. Material: peripheral blood. The V and J genes are TRBV20-1 and TRBJ2-7, with TRBD1 matching over 10 bases. This sequence originates from a woman between 18 and 29 years old with Graves' ophthalmopathy. CDR3: CSASPRDRGHEQYF. The CDR3 DNA is TGCAGTGCTAGCCCCCGGGACAGGGGACACGAGCAGTACTTC.